This TCR beta chain was identified during a study of CD8+ T cells in alopecia areata. Across the whole study: Spontaneous alopecia affected the 6-12-month-old C3H/HeJ graft donors, whose skin was transplanted to roughly 6-10-week-old female C3H/HeJ mice.

The sample holds a few counts of this clone. The target antigen is unknown. Gene names denote mouse genes. Findings and caveats of the study: Scalp samples also yield sequences from resident alphabeta T cells of normal skin. Relative to normal scalp, lesional scalp, especially alopecia totalis/universalis, showed higher clonality. Possibly as an HLA-related effect, TCR sharing across patients appeared less clear than in mice.

cDNA serving as the sequencing template came from extracted, reverse transcribed RNA. The assay was immunoSEQ multiplex PCR, and TCRdb's table has in-frame clones only and misses some. The specimen has some 110,000 clones, none found just once. This clonotype originated in a C3H/HeJ mouse with alopecia areata. Mouse strain MHC haplotype: H2-k. Sequenced material: lesional skin.

The CDR3 DNA, read in part, is TGTGCCAGCAGTGATGAGGCAGGGGGCGGTCAAAAC. It specifies CASSDEAGGGQN. The whole CDR3 reads CASSDEAGGGQNTLYF. J is TRBJ2-4 and V is TRBV13-3; TRBD1 aligns across 8 bases. Read sequence stops 4 residues before the CDR3 end, and the germline J gene provides the missing end. The CDR3 runs to 16 residues. Germline V gene data show CDR1 as NNHDY and CDR2 as SYVADS. V was pared by 0 bases and J by 1 base, with 4 bases of the junction left unmatched.